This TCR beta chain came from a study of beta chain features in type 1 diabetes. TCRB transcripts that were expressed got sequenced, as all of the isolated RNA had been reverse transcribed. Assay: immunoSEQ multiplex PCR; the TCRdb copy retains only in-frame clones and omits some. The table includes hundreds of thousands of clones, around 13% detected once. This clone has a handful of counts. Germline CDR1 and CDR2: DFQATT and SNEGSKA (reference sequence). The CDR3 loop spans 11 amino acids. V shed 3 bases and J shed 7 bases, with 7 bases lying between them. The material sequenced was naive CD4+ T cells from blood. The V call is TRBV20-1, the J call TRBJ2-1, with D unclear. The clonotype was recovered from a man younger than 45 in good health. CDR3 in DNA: TGCAGTGCTAGTGTCGGAAATGAGCAGTTCTTC. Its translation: CSASVGNEQFF.